A selection of T cell receptor beta chains follows, all from one sample in a study of long-term antiretroviral therapy in people with HIV. The protocol was immunoSEQ multiplex PCR, while the TCRdb copy is restricted to in-frame clones and leaves out a portion. The sample includes about 28,000 clones, roughly 84% of them seen just once. Sequencing used unsorted PBMCs, obtained 0.4 years after starting antiretroviral therapy. The receptors were sampled from a man between 18 and 35 years old with HIV. Each CDR3 is given with its conserved first and last residue. D genes are given only for firm matches. Clone size is not always given. Where it is, it says once, few, many or a class for expanded clones.

D gene,V gene,J gene,clone size,CDR3 DNA,CDR3 protein
NA,TRBV5-4,TRBJ1-2,NA,TGTGCCAGCAGCCGCCTCGAGGGTGGCTATGGCTACACCTTC,CASSRLEGGYGYTF
NA,TRBV27,TRBJ1-2,NA,TGTGCCAGCACGCAACACCCCAACTATGGCTACACCTTC,CASTQHPNYGYTF
TRBD1,TRBV19,TRBJ2-2,NA,TGTGCCAGTCGGGGACAGGAATTCACCGGGGAGCTGTTTTTT,CASRGQEFTGELFF
NA,TRBV28,TRBJ1-5,few,TGTGCCAGCAGTTTGTTCGTGGGAGGCCAGCCCCAGCATTTT,CASSLFVGGQPQHF
NA,TRBV28,TRBJ1-2,once,TGTGCCAGCATCCATGAGCCCCAACCCGGCTATGGCTACACCTTC,CASIHEPQPGYGYTF
NA,TRBV18,TRBJ2-7,NA,TGTGCCAGCTCACCAGGGGTAGGGCAGTACTTC,CASSPGVGQYF
NA,TRBV7-9,TRBJ2-3,NA,TGTGCCAGCAGCCATATGGGGGGCCCAGATACGCAGTATTTT,CASSHMGGPDTQYF
TRBD1,TRBV7-9,TRBJ1-1,NA,TGTGCCAGCAGAGACAGGGTAATGAACACTGAAGCTTTCTTT,CASRDRVMNTEAFF
NA,TRBV6-5,TRBJ1-5,NA,TGTGCCAGCAGTGACCGGACCGGCAATCAGCCCCAGCATTTT,CASSDRTGNQPQHF
NA,TRBV25-1,TRBJ1-2,few,TGTGCCAGCAGTGTTGGAAGGGCTAACTATGGCTACACCTTC,CASSVGRANYGYTF
TRBD1,TRBV19,TRBJ2-1,NA,TGTGCCAGTATCCAACGGACAGGGAGTTTAAATGAGCAGTTCTTC,CASIQRTGSLNEQFF
NA,TRBV9,TRBJ2-7,NA,TGTGCCAGCAGCGGATCGAGCTCCTACGAGCAGTACTTC,CASSGSSSYEQYF
TRBD2,TRBV11-2,TRBJ2-1,NA,TGTGCCAGCAGCCTCGGCGGGCTAGCGGGGGACGAGCAGTTCTTC,CASSLGGLAGDEQFF
TRBD1,TRBV27,TRBJ2-3,NA,TGTGCCAGCAGTCTAGGGACAGGGGGGAGCACAGATACGCAGTATTTT,CASSLGTGGSTDTQYF
TRBD1,TRBV5-1,TRBJ2-1,NA,TGCGCCAGCAGCTTGGTCCAGGGGGCTCTAGCCAATGAGCAGTTCTTC,CASSLVQGALANEQFF
NA,TRBV5-4,TRBJ1-2,NA,TGTGCCAGCAGCTTGGAAAGGCGGCCGGATGGCTACACCTTC,CASSLERRPDGYTF
NA,TRBV7-9,TRBJ2-1,NA,TGTGCCAGCAGCCCCGCGTCGATGACGGGTAATGAGCAGTTCTTC,CASSPASMTGNEQFF
NA,TRBV4-1,TRBJ2-7,NA,TGCGCCAGCAGCCAAGAGGGGGTGGAATACGAGCAGTACTTC,CASSQEGVEYEQYF
NA,TRBV11-3,TRBJ2-7,once,TGTGCCAGCAGCCAGGGGCCCTCAGGTAGGGACGAGCAGTACTTC,CASSQGPSGRDEQYF
NA,TRBV12-5,TRBJ2-2,few,TGTGCTAGTGGTTTGAACACCGGGGAGCTGTTTTTT,CASGLNTGELFF
NA,TRBV4-1,TRBJ2-7,NA,TGCGCCAGCAGCCAAGATAGGGCGGACTACTACGAGCAGTACTTC,CASSQDRADYYEQYF
TRBD2,TRBV6-1,TRBJ2-1,NA,TGTGCCAGGACTAGCGGGAGGATCAATGAGCAGTTCTTC,CARTSGRINEQFF
TRBD2,TRBV4-1,TRBJ2-5,NA,TGCGCCAGCAGCCAACGTCGGGAGGGAAGTAAAGAGACCCAGTACTTC,CASSQRREGSKETQYF
TRBD1,TRBV5-6,TRBJ1-2,NA,TGTGCCAGCAGCCCGGGACAGGGGAGCTATGGCTACACCTTC,CASSPGQGSYGYTF